This T cell receptor beta chain is drawn from a study of T cell responses to AZD1222 COVID-19 vaccine. Study results and caveats: Possibly, clonal diversity was underestimated; donors were largely white British and included more females.

This CDR3 region has 14 residues. Trimming cost V 2 bases and J 3 bases, with 8 bases left between them. CDR1 is MNHNS and CDR2 is SASEGT in the germline V gene. Libraries were prepared by immunoSEQ multiplex PCR; TCRdb keeps only in-frame clonotypes and omits some of them. There are roughly 130,000 clones in the sample; approximately 90% occur only once, and roughly 3.1% lies in the top ten. Of note for this clone: Its specificity is unknown.

The rearrangement links TRBV6-1 to TRBJ1-3; D might be TRBD1 (5 bases). Sequencing used peripheral blood, obtained on day 0 of AZD1222 vaccination. The clonotype comes from an adult in good health. CDR3 sequence (DNA): TGTGCCAGCAGTGAACTCGGGGGTGGAAACACCATATATTTT. It encodes CASSELGGGNTIYF.